The following is a TCR beta chain sequence with its context. The source of the sample is a study of blood T cell repertoires in COVID-19. Losses at the gene ends were 4 bases for V and 7 bases for J; bases not matched to a gene: 11. CDR1 is SGHNT, CDR2 YYREEE, per germline (reference sequence). This CDR3 spans 15 amino acids. TCRdb's copy holds only in-frame clones and misses some; the assay was immunoSEQ multiplex PCR. The table lists some 150,000 clones, roughly 76% of them singletons. The TCR sequence derives from a human donor with acute or convalescent COVID-19. The donor label of this sample is uncertain. The chain joins TRBV5-4 to TRBJ1-2, with TRBD1 matching 9 bases. Sequenced: peripheral blood. The CDR3, as DNA: TGTGCCAGCAGCGCTCCGGGACAGGGATCGCTTGGCTACACCTTC. Protein: CASSAPGQGSLGYTF. Full variable domain (missing parts from reference TRBV5-4 and TRBJ1-2): ETGVTQSPTHLIKTRGQQVTLRCSSQSGHNTVSWYQQALGQGPQFIFQYYREEENGRGNFPPRFSGLQFPNYSSELNVNALELDDSALYLCASSAPGQGSLGYTFGSGTRLTVV.